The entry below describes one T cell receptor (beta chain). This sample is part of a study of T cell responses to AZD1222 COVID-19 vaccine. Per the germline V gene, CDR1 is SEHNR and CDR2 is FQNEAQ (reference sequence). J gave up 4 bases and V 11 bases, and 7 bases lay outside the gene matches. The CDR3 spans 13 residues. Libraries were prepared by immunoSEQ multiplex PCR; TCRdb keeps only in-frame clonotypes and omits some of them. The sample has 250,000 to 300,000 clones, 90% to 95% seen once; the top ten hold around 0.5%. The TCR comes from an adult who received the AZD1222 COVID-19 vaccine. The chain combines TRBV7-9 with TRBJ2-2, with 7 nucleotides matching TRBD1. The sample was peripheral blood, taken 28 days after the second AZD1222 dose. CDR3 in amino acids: CASHRGGTGELFF. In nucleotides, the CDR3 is TGTGCCTCCCACAGGGGCGGCACCGGGGAGCTGTTTTTT. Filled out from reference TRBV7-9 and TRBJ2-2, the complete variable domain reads DTGVSQNPRHKITKRGQNVTFRCDPISEHNRLYWYRQTLGQGPEFLTYFQNEAQLEKSRLLSDRFSAERPKGSFSTLEIQRTEQGDSAMYLCASHRGGTGELFFGEGSRLTVL.